This is a list of T cell receptor beta chains from one sample in a study of low-dose radiotherapy and immunotherapy resistance in tumors. In TCRdb, the reads were re-called with MiXCR into one record per CDR3 protein. The data contain about 30,000 distinct CDR3 sequences, about 53% of them seen just once; the ten biggest clones take up 5% to 6%. Here the sequenced sample was PBMCs, taken after low-dose radiotherapy plus immunotherapy. These TCRs come from a male donor with gallbladder cancer. Each CDR3 is given with its conserved first and last residue. D genes are given only for firm matches. Clone size is stated in some rows and not others, as once, few, many or a class when expanded.

medium-sized,TRBJ1-1,TRBD1,TRBV6-2/TRBV6-3,CASSYSRTGAFNTEAFF,TGTGCCAGCAGTTACTCGCGGACAGGGGCTTTTAACACTGAAGCTTTCTTT
once,TRBJ2-3,TRBD2,TRBV6-4,CASSVSGGGRDTQYF,TGTGCCAGCAGTGTTAGCGGGGGCGGAAGAGATACGCAGTATTTT
few,TRBJ2-3,TRBD1,TRBV5-6,CASSPDRGRDTQYF,TGTGCCAGCAGCCCGGACAGGGGGCGCGATACGCAGTATTTT
.,TRBJ2-1,.,TRBV4-1,CASSQGHSSYNEQFF,TGCGCCAGCAGCCAAGGGCATAGCTCCTACAATGAGCAGTTCTTC
.,TRBJ1-5,TRBD1,TRBV28,CASSAGGTGSNQPQHF,TGTGCCAGCAGCGCCGGGGGGACAGGGTCAAATCAGCCCCAGCATTTT
few,TRBJ2-6,.,TRBV7-3,CASSLSSGSGANVLTF,TGTGCCAGCAGCTTAAGTTCGGGGTCTGGGGCCAACGTCCTGACTTTC
.,TRBJ2-5,.,TRBV29-1,CSVDGRGWETQYF,TGCAGCGTTGACGGCAGGGGTTGGGAGACCCAGTACTTC
.,TRBJ2-1,TRBD2,TRBV10-2,CASQKDSGRYNEQFF,TGCGCCAGCCAGAAGGATAGCGGGAGATACAATGAGCAGTTCTTC
.,TRBJ2-3,TRBD2,TRBV10-3,CATEASGGASDTQYF,TGTGCCACCGAAGCTAGCGGGGGGGCCTCAGATACGCAGTATTTT
many,TRBJ2-5,.,TRBV28,CASSSPGRRGKTQYF,TGTGCCAGCAGCTCCCCTGGGAGACGGGGAAAGACCCAGTACTTC
few,TRBJ2-3,.,TRBV28,CASSKPRLRSTDTQYF,TGTGCCAGCAGCAAACCTCGGCTTCGAAGCACAGATACGCAGTATTTT
.,TRBJ2-5,TRBD1,TRBV6-1,CAISIGTGGSQETQYF,TGTGCCATCAGTATAGGGACAGGGGGTTCTCAAGAGACCCAGTACTTC
medium-sized,TRBJ2-2,TRBD2,TRBV5-4,CASSRGLAGESTGELFF,TGTGCCAGCAGCCGAGGACTAGCGGGAGAGTCCACCGGGGAGCTGTTTTTT
.,TRBJ1-2,.,TRBV2,CASMGQPTNYGNTF,TGTGCCAGCATGGGCCAGCCAACTAACTATGGCAACACCTTC
.,TRBJ2-5,TRBD2,TRBV6-1,CASSRGLAQETQYF,TGTGCCAGCAGCCGGGGACTAGCGCAAGAGACCCAGTACTTC
many,TRBJ2-1,TRBD2,TRBV20-1,CSARRTSGLYNEQFF,TGCAGTGCTAGAAGGACTAGCGGCCTCTACAATGAGCAGTTCTTC
few,TRBJ2-7,.,TRBV27,CASRDPGLSYEQYF,TGTGCCAGCAGAGACCCGGGACTTTCCTACGAGCAGTACTTC
medium-sized,TRBJ2-3,TRBD2,TRBV5-1,CASSVTSGGARDTQYF,TGCGCCAGCAGCGTGACTAGCGGCGGAGCTAGAGATACGCAGTATTTT
.,TRBJ1-2,.,TRBV27,CASSPQGSGYTF,TGTGCCAGCAGTCCACAGGGTAGCGGCTACACCTTC
few,TRBJ2-1,TRBD2,TRBV2,CASKGLAGVHSYNEQFF,TGTGCCAGCAAGGGACTAGCGGGGGTACACTCCTACAATGAGCAGTTCTTC
many,TRBJ2-7,.,TRBV11-3,CASNPTPQGTNEQYF,TGTGCCAGCAACCCTACCCCCCAGGGGACCAACGAGCAGTACTTC
.,TRBJ2-2,.,TRBV2,CASNRDTTGELFF,TGTGCCAGCAACCGGGACACAACCGGGGAGCTGTTTTTT
.,TRBJ2-7,TRBD2,TRBV7-9,CASSLWGLGSSYEQYF,TGTGCCAGCAGCTTATGGGGACTAGGAAGCTCCTACGAGCAGTACTTC
.,TRBJ2-7,.,TRBV28,CASSFADTFYEQYF,TGTGCCAGCAGTTTTGCCGATACCTTCTACGAGCAGTACTTC
.,TRBJ2-7,TRBD2,TRBV19,CASSHPGLAGSRYEQYF,TGTGCCAGTAGTCACCCGGGACTAGCGGGGTCGCGATACGAGCAGTACTTC
once,TRBJ2-7,.,TRBV25-1,CASSAWSAESYEQYF,TGTGCCAGCAGTGCCTGGAGCGCCGAATCCTACGAGCAGTACTTC
.,TRBJ1-1,.,TRBV10-2,CASSDLGTEAFF,TGCGCCAGCAGTGATCTGGGCACTGAAGCTTTCTTT